Below, 28 T cell receptor beta chains from the same sample are listed, as sequenced in a study of shared clonotypes between healthy human individuals (TCRdb year 2020). Library construction relied on the immunoSEQ multiplex PCR assay. The table was pulled from immuneACCESS by TCRdb, which kept in-frame rearrangements only. Such tables lose some clones; where checked, under half of the loss comes from unresolved V genes, and the rest has no known cause. Within this sample are about 2.4 million clones, with approximately 93% of them counted one time only. Of the sample, around 0.4% is held by the ten largest clones. Material: naive CD4+ T cells from PBMCs. Sample cell subset or site, as interpreted from the label and publication: CD45RA+ positively selected. The origin of the receptors is a man younger than 35 in good health. Some clones in this sample may be carry-over from other donors' samples.

This chain links TRBV19 with TRBJ2-7; a possible D gene is TRBD1 (6 bases). The length of the CDR3 is 12 residues. Germline CDR1 reads LNHDA; CDR2 reads SQIVND (reference sequence). Trimming shortened V by 10 bases and J by 5 bases, and 15 bases separated the two germline ends. The CDR3 nucleotides are TGTGCCACAGTAGATGGGGGCCACGAGCAGTACTTC. Translation gives CATVDGGHEQYF.

Notes on this clone: The identical CDR3 is also encoded by other nucleotide sequences in the sample. The V call is TRBV7-3, the J call TRBJ2-3; D is possibly TRBD2 (5 bases). Trimming left V 2 bases short and J 0 bases short, with 9 bases between. This CDR3 is built from 15 residues. Germline V gives CDR1 SGHTA, CDR2 FQGTGA. CDR3 sequence: CASSLGSGSTDTQYF. The CDR3 bases are TGTGCCAGCAGCTTAGGCAGCGGAAGCACAGATACGCAGTATTTT. The full variable domain, rest sourced from reference TRBV7-3 and TRBJ2-3, is GAGVSQTPSNKVTEKGKYVELRCDPISGHTALYWYRQSLGQGPEFLIYFQGTGAADDSGLPNDRFFAVRPEGSVSTLKIQRTERGDSAVYLCASSLGSGSTDTQYFGPGTRLTVL.

The chain combines TRBV18 with TRBJ2-5; D tentatively reads TRBD1 or TRBD2 (5 bases each). CDR3 length equals 14 residues. CDR1 is KGHSH, CDR2 LQKENI, per germline. Trimming stripped 6 bases from V and 3 bases from J, with 14 bases between. CDR3 sequence: CASSLSQGEETQYF. The DNA for the CDR3 is TGTGCCAGCTCCCTCTCGCAGGGAGAAGAGACCCAGTACTTC.

In its sample, this clone was seen a few times. The chain combines TRBV9 with TRBJ1-2; 9 bases are a match to TRBD1. Germline CDR1 and CDR2: SGDLS and YYNGEE. This CDR3 contains 14 residues. V was pared by 4 bases and J by 2 bases, with 3 bases of the junction left unmatched. In DNA, the CDR3 is TGTGCCAGCAGCCTCGACAGGGGGAACTATGGCTACACCTTC. Protein product: CASSLDRGNYGYTF.

The chain uses TRBV14 and TRBJ1-2; possible D gene TRBD1, 5 bases. The V and J ends lost 0 bases and 3 bases respectively, with 14 bases between them. The CDR3 sequence is 16 residues long. Germline loops: CDR1 SGHDN, CDR2 FVKESK. The CDR3 region is CASSQDWGPSHYGYTF. The CDR3 DNA is TGTGCCAGCAGCCAAGACTGGGGACCTAGCCACTATGGCTACACCTTC.

The chain joins TRBV28 to TRBJ1-4; D gene ambiguous. The CDR3 covers 16 residues. Per germline, CDR1 MDHEN and CDR2 SYDVKM. Between the trimmed V and J ends, which lost 3 bases and 5 bases, there was a span of 16 bases. Here the CDR3 reads CASSFEPARSNEKLFF. In DNA form, the CDR3 reads TGTGCCAGCAGTTTCGAACCAGCCCGCTCAAATGAAAAACTGTTTTTT.

This CDR3 is CASSVKAGPGELFF. The CDR3 coding sequence is TGTGCCAGCAGTGTTAAAGCGGGACCCGGGGAGCTGTTTTTT. The chain couples TRBV5-4 to TRBJ2-2, with 7 bases lining up with TRBD2. Losses at the gene ends were 5 bases for V and 6 bases for J; bases not matched to a gene: 7. The CDR3 extends over 14 amino acids. CDR1 and CDR2 (germline): SGHNT, YYREEE (reference sequence).

V gene TRBV4-2 combines with J gene TRBJ2-5, with 7 bases identical to TRBD2. With 4 bases clipped from V and 4 bases from J, the junction kept 15 bases outside the gene matches. CDR3 length equals 17 residues. CDR1 and CDR2 (germline): LGHNA, YNFKEQ. CDR3 nucleotide sequence: TGTGCCAGCAGCCGAGAGTTGGGGGAGGGCCGGATAGAGACCCAGTACTTC. Translating gives CASSRELGEGRIETQYF.

J is TRBJ1-3 and V is TRBV29-1, with D perhaps matching TRBD1 (6 bases). Trimming took 6 bases from V and 3 from J, leaving 18 bases between them. CDR3 length: 15 amino acids. Germline assignment: CDR1 SQVTM and CDR2 ANQGSEA. The CDR3 loop is CSVRTWGAVGNTIYF. In nucleotides, the CDR3 is TGCAGCGTGAGGACCTGGGGGGCAGTTGGAAACACCATATATTTT.

The chain couples TRBV7-9 to TRBJ1-1; maybe TRBD1 (5 bases). Germline CDR1 is SEHNR and CDR2 is FQNEAQ (reference sequence). V dropped 2 bases and J dropped 10 bases, with 17 bases sitting between them. CDR3 length: 14 amino acids. CDR3 sequence reads: CASSLTSGPGGAFF. The CDR3 nucleotides read TGTGCCAGCAGCTTAACTTCGGGTCCGGGGGGAGCTTTCTTT.

This clone has just a few counts. This sample also contains other DNA sequences that code for the same CDR3. The chain combines TRBV28 with TRBJ1-1; D remains unclear. The CDR3 has 11 amino acids. V shed 5 bases and J shed 7 bases, with 8 bases lying between them. The germline CDR1 and CDR2 sequences are MDHEN and SYDVKM. The CDR3 sequence is CASSSQSEAFF. DNA of the CDR3: TGTGCCAGCAGTAGCCAGAGTGAAGCTTTCTTT.

The CDR3 protein is CASSPRGANEKLFF. Written as DNA, the CDR3 is TGTGCCAGCAGCCCTAGAGGGGCTAATGAAAAACTGTTTTTT. The J gene is TRBJ1-4, the V gene TRBV14; tentatively, D is TRBD1 (5 bases). Trimming cost V 4 bases and J 3 bases, with 9 bases left between them. Germline lookup yields CDR1 SGHDN and CDR2 FVKESK. The CDR3 consists of 14 residues. The full variable domain, in which reference TRBV14 and TRBJ1-4 provide the parts outside the CDR3, is EAGVTQFPSHSVIEKGQTVTLRCDPISGHDNLYWYRRVMGKEIKFLLHFVKESKQDESGMPNNRFLAERTGGTYSTLKVQPAELEDSGVYFCASSPRGANEKLFFGSGTQLSVL.

A note on this clone: The same CDR3 arises from other DNA sequences in this sample as well. The chain is built from TRBV4-2 and TRBJ1-5, with D hard to call. Germline V gene sequence: CDR1 LGHNA, CDR2 YNFKEQ. V lost 4 bases, J lost 4 bases, and 8 bases lay in between. This CDR3 has 13 residues. Here the CDR3 reads CASSRGRNQPQHF. The DNA for the CDR3 is TGTGCCAGCAGCCGCGGACGAAATCAGCCCCAGCATTTT.

The chain couples TRBV5-4 to TRBJ2-5; D is perhaps TRBD1 or TRBD2 (8 bases each). V lost 4 bases and J lost 4, with 17 bases in between. Germline assignment: CDR1 SGHNT and CDR2 YYREEE (reference sequence). The CDR3 has 15 residues. The CDR3 DNA is TGTGCCAGCAGCGGCCAGGGGGCGGGGGGAGAGACCCAGTACTTC. This sequence encodes CASSGQGAGGETQYF.

This clone was observed a single time. The J gene is TRBJ2-7, the V gene TRBV6-5, with D tentatively TRBD1 (6 bases). Trimming removed 5 bases from V and 5 bases from J, with 19 bases in between. The germline V gene has CDR1 MNHEY and CDR2 SVGAGI. CDR3 size: 15 residues. For the CDR3, the DNA is TGTGCCAGCAGTCCCTTAGGGACAACCGGCAACGAGCAGTACTTC. This translates into CASSPLGTTGNEQYF.

The genes are TRBV10-3 and TRBJ2-1; TRBD2 might be the D (6 bases). CDR1 is ENHRY, CDR2 SYGVKD, per germline. V was trimmed by 6 bases and J by 4 bases, leaving 19 bases between them. This CDR3 has 16 residues. The CDR3 region has the DNA TGTGCCATCAGCGGAGATCTAGCGAGAACGTACAATGAGCAGTTCTTC. It yields the protein CAISGDLARTYNEQFF.

The CDR3 nucleotides are TGTGCCAGCAGTACTTCTCGCGGGAACCAAGAGACCCAGTACTTC. Translated: CASSTSRGNQETQYF. The chain is built from TRBV6-5 and TRBJ2-5; the D gene is possibly TRBD2 (6 bases). V was clipped by 5 bases and J by 0 bases, with 13 bases between them. Germline values: CDR1 MNHEY, CDR2 SVGAGI. This CDR3 is built from 15 residues.

The rearrangement links TRBV7-2 to TRBJ2-2; 9 bases fit TRBD2. The CDR3 spans 16 residues. The V gene end was trimmed by 4 bases and the J gene end by 8 bases; junction bases not matched to a gene: 11. The germline V gene encodes CDR1 SGHTA and CDR2 FQGNSA. The CDR3 bases are TGTGCCAGCAGCTCCTGGGGTAGCGGGAGAGGAGGGGAGCTGTTTTTT. Protein: CASSSWGSGRGGELFF.

This chain connects TRBV5-1 to TRBJ2-6, with TRBD1 matching over 7 bases. Germline V gene data show CDR1 as SGHRS and CDR2 as YFSETQ. This CDR3 is 18 amino acids long. After removal of 1 base from V and 0 bases from J, the junction contained 7 bases not matched to a gene. The CDR3 DNA is TGCGCCAGCAGCTTGACAGGACAGGCCCTCTCTGGGGCCAACGTCCTGACTTTC. The encoded protein is CASSLTGQALSGANVLTF.

This clone has only one observation. V and J are TRBV7-9 and TRBJ2-5, with 7 bases that match TRBD1. CDR3 length equals 17 residues. With 1 base clipped from V and 2 bases from J, the junction kept 10 bases outside the gene matches. CDR1 is SEHNR and CDR2 is FQNEAQ in the germline V gene (reference sequence). The CDR3: CASSLVRWDSTQETQYF. The DNA for the CDR3 is TGTGCCAGCAGCTTAGTCAGGTGGGACAGCACTCAAGAGACCCAGTACTTC.

The genes are TRBV5-1 and TRBJ1-2, with D possibly TRBD1 on 5 matching bases. CDR3 length equals 16 residues. Germline lookup yields CDR1 SGHRS and CDR2 YFSETQ. V was trimmed by 4 bases and J by 4 bases, leaving 20 bases between them. The CDR3 is CASSADPGVAGYGYTF. The CDR3 bases are TGCGCCAGCAGCGCAGATCCGGGGGTTGCTGGCTATGGCTACACCTTC.

Details on this clone: Distinct nucleotide sequences in the sample also encode this CDR3. The chain uses TRBV18 and TRBJ2-3; D gene ambiguous. This CDR3 spans 12 amino acids. Trimming left V 2 bases short and J 6 bases short, with 6 bases between. In germline, CDR1 is KGHSH, CDR2 LQKENI. The CDR3 reads CASSPGLDTQYF. The CDR3 DNA reads TGTGCCAGCTCACCAGGGTTGGATACGCAGTATTTT. Filled out from reference TRBV18 and TRBJ2-3, the complete variable domain reads NAGVMQNPRHLVRRRGQEARLRCSPMKGHSHVYWYRQLPEEGLKFMVYLQKENIIDESGMPKERFSAEFPKEGPSILRIQQVVRGDSAAYFCASSPGLDTQYFGPGTRLTVL.

This clone appeared once. V gene TRBV5-4 combines with J gene TRBJ1-2; the D gene is possibly TRBD1 (5 bases). This CDR3 comprises 13 residues. Trimming took 4 bases from V and 4 from J, leaving 11 bases between them. The V gene's germline CDR1 is SGHNT and CDR2 YYREEE (reference sequence). The CDR3 nucleotides are TGTGCCAGCAGCCCGGGACGGTCCTATGGCTACACCTTC. Protein: CASSPGRSYGYTF.

V and J are TRBV6-1 and TRBJ2-3, with D perhaps matching TRBD1 (6 bases). This CDR3 is 15 amino acids long. Trimming left V 7 bases short and J 3 bases short, with 17 bases between. Looked up from germline, CDR1 is MNHNS and CDR2 is SASEGT. DNA for the CDR3: TGTGCCAGCATCCTCCTAGGGGGTACGACAGATACGCAGTATTTT. Amino acids: CASILLGGTTDTQYF.

The count of this clone is one. The rearrangement links TRBV7-7 to TRBJ2-1, with TRBD1 matching over 7 bases. J lost 10 bases, V lost 5 bases, and 8 bases had no gene match. The CDR3 has 13 amino acids. CDR1 SSHAT and CDR2 FNYEAQ come from the germline V gene (reference sequence). CDR3 in amino acids: CASSTETGYEQFF. The CDR3 coding sequence is TGTGCCAGCAGCACAGAGACAGGGTACGAGCAGTTCTTC.

The rearrangement uses TRBV9 and TRBJ2-1; 8 bases match TRBD2. The CDR3 loop spans 14 amino acids. The J segment lost 4 bases and the V segment lost 4 bases, leaving 4 bases of the junction unmatched. Germline V gene lookup returns CDR1 SGDLS and CDR2 YYNGEE. The CDR3 DNA reads TGTGCCAGCAGCCGAACTAGCGGTTACAATGAGCAGTTCTTC. This gives the protein CASSRTSGYNEQFF.

The rearrangement links TRBV19 to TRBJ1-1; a possible D gene is TRBD1 (5 bases). This CDR3 region has 15 residues. Trimming removed 7 bases from V and 7 bases from J, with 22 bases in between. Germline loops: CDR1 LNHDA, CDR2 SQIVND (reference sequence). CDR3 sequence: CASTPAGAGHLEAFF. The CDR3 DNA follows: TGTGCCAGTACACCCGCCGGAGCAGGGCACCTTGAAGCTTTCTTT. The entire variable domain, with the rest obtained from reference TRBV19 and TRBJ1-1, is as follows: DGGITQSPKYLFRKEGQNVTLSCEQNLNHDAMYWYRQDPGQGLRLIYYSQIVNDFQKGDIAEGYSVSREKKESFPLTVTSAQKNPTAFYLCASTPAGAGHLEAFFGQGTRLTVV.

This clone was observed once. This chain connects TRBV4-3 to TRBJ1-6, with D hard to call. Per germline, CDR1 LGHNA and CDR2 YSLEER. The CDR3 loop spans 14 amino acids. V lost 0 bases, J lost 9 bases, and 9 bases lay in between. CDR3 bases: TGCGCCAGCAGCCAAGAGTACATCGGTTCACCCCTCCACTTT. This encodes CASSQEYIGSPLHF.